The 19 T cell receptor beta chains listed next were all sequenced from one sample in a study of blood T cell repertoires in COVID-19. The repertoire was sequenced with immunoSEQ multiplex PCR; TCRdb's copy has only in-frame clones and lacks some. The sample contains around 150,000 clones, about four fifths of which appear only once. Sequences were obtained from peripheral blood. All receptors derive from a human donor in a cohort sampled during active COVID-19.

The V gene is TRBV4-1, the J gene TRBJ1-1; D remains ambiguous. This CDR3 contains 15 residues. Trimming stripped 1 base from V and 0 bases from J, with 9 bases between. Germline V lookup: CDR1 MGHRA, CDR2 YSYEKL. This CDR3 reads CASSQVEEMNTEAFF. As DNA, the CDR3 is TGCGCCAGCAGCCAAGTTGAGGAGATGAACACTGAAGCTTTCTTT.

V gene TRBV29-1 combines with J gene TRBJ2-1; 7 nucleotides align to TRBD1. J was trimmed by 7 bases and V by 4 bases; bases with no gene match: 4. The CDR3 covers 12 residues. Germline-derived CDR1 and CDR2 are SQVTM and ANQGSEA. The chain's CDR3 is CSVGQGGNEQFF. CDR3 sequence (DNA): TGCAGCGTTGGACAGGGTGGAAATGAGCAGTTCTTC.

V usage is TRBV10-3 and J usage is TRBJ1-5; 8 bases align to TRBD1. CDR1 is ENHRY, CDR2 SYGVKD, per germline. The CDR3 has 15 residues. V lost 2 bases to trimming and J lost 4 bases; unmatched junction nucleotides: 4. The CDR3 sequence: CAISEADRGNQPQHF. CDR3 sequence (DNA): TGTGCCATCAGTGAGGCAGACAGGGGTAATCAGCCCCAGCATTTT.

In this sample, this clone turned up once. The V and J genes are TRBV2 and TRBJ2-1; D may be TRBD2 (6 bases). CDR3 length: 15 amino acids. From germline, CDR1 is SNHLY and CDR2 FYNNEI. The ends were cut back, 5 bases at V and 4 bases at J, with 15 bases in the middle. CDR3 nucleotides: TGTGCCAGCAGTCGGGACTTCCAGATTTACAATGAGCAGTTCTTC. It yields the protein CASSRDFQIYNEQFF.

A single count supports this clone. The CDR3: CASSLTSGETYEQYF. The CDR3 DNA reads as TGTGCCAGCAGCCTGACTAGCGGGGAAACCTACGAGCAGTACTTC. The rearrangement uses TRBV7-2 and TRBJ2-7; 11 bases agree with TRBD2. This CDR3 region has 15 residues. Germline values: CDR1 SGHTA, CDR2 FQGNSA. V lost 5 bases to trimming and J lost 2 bases; unmatched junction nucleotides: 5.

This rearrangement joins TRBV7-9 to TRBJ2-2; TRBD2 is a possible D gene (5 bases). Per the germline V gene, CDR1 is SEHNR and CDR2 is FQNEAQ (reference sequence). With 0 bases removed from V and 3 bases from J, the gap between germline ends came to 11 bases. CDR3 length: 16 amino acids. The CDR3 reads CASSLAASIDTGELFF. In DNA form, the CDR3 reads TGTGCCAGCAGCTTAGCTGCTAGCATAGACACCGGGGAGCTGTTTTTT.

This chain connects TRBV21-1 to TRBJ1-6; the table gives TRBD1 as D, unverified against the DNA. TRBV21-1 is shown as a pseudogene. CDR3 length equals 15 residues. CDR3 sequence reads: CASSARTGWASPLHF. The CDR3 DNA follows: TGTGCCAGCAGCGCTCGAACAGGGTGGGCTTCACCCCTCCACTTT.

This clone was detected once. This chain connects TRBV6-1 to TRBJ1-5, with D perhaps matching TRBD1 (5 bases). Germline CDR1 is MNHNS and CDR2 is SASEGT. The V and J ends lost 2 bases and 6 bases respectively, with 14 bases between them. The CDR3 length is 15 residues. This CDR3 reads CASSEMTAGRQPQHF. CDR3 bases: TGTGCCAGCAGTGAAATGACAGCAGGACGTCAGCCCCAGCATTTT.

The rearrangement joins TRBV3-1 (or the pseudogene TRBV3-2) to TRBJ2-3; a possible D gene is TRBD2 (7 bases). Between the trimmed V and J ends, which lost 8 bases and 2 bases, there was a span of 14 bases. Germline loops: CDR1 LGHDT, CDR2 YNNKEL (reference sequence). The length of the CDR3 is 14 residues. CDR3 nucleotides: TGTGCCAGCGGGGAGGGGGGGGCCACAGATACGCAGTATTTT. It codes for CASGEGGATDTQYF.

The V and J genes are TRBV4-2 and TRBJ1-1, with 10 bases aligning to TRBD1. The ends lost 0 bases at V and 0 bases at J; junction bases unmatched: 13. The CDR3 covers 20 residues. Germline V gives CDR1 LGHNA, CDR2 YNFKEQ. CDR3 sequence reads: CASSQDRTGGNVWMNTEAFF. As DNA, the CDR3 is TGTGCCAGCAGCCAAGATCGGACAGGGGGAAATGTATGGATGAACACTGAAGCTTTCTTT.

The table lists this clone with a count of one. The CDR3 sequence: CASSLLGDWAKNIQYF. DNA for the CDR3: TGTGCCAGCAGCTTACTCGGGGATTGGGCCAAAAACATTCAGTACTTC. The chain links TRBV7-9 to TRBJ2-4, with a tentative D call TRBD2 (5 bases). Germline V CDR1 and CDR2: SEHNR, FQNEAQ (reference sequence). This CDR3 spans 16 amino acids. Trimming took 2 bases from V and 1 from J, leaving 12 bases between them.

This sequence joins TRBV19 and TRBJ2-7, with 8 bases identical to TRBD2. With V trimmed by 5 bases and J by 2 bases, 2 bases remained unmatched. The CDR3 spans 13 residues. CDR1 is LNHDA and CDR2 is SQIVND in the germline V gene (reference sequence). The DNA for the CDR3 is TGTGCCAGTAGTCTTAGCGGGGCCTACGAGCAGTACTTC. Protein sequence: CASSLSGAYEQYF.

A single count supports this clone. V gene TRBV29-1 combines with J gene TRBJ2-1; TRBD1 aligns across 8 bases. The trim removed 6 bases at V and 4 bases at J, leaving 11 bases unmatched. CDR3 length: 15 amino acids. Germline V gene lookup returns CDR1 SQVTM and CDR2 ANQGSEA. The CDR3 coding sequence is TGCAGCGTAGAATCCGGGACAGGCGTATACAATGAGCAGTTCTTC. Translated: CSVESGTGVYNEQFF.

The CDR3 protein is CATGTTGGVYNEQFF. The DNA of the CDR3 is TGTGCCACCGGAACTACAGGGGGCGTCTACAATGAGCAGTTCTTC. The J gene is TRBJ2-1, the V gene TRBV24-1, with 9 bases aligning to TRBD1. CDR1 is KGHDR, CDR2 SFDVKD, per germline. The CDR3 sequence is 15 residues long. V trimming: 9 bases; J trimming: 3 bases; junction bases outside the gene matches: 8.

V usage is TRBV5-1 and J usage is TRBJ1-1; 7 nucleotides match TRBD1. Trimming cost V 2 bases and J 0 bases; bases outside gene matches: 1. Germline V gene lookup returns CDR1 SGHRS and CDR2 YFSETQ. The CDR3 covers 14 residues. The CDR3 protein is CASSFDRVNTEAFF. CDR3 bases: TGCGCCAGCAGCTTCGACAGGGTGAACACTGAAGCTTTCTTT. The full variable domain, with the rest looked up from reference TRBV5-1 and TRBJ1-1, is KAGVTQTPRYLIKTRGQQVTLSCSPISGHRSVSWYQQTPGQGLQFLFEYFSETQRNKGNFPGRFSGRQFSNSRSEMNVSTLELGDSALYLCASSFDRVNTEAFFGQGTRLTVV.

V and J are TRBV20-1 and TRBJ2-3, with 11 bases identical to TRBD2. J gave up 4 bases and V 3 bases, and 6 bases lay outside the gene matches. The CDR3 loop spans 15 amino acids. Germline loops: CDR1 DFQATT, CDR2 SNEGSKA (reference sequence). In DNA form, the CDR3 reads TGCAGTGCTAGTAGCGGGGGGGATCACGCAGATACGCAGTATTTT. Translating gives CSASSGGDHADTQYF.

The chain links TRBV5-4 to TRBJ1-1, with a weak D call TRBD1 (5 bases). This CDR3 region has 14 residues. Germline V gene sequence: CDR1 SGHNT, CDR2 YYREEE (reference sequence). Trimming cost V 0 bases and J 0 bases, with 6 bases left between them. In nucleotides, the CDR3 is TGTGCCAGCAGCTTGGCAGGGATGAACACTGAAGCTTTCTTT. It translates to CASSLAGMNTEAFF.

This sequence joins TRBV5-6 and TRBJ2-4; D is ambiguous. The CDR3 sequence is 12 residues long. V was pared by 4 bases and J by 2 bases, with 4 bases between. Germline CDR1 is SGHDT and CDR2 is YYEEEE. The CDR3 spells CASSGSKNIQYF. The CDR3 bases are TGTGCCAGCAGCGGCTCCAAAAACATTCAGTACTTC.

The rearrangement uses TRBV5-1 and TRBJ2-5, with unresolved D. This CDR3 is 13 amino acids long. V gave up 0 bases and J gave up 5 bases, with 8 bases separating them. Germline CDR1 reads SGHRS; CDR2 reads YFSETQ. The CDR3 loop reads CASSLAEVETQYF. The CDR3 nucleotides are TGCGCCAGCAGCTTGGCCGAGGTGGAGACCCAGTACTTC.